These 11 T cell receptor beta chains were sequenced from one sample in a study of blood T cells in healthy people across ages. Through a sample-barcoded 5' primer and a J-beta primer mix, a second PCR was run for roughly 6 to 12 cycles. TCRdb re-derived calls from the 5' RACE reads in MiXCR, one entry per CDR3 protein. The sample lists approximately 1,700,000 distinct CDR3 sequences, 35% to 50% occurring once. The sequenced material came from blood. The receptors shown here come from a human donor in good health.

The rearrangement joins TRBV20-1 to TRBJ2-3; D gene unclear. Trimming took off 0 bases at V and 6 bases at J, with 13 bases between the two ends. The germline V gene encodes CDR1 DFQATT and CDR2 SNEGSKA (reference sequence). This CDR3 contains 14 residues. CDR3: CSARDRLIGDTQYF. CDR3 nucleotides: TGCAGTGCTAGAGATCGCCTTATAGGGGATACGCAGTATTTT.

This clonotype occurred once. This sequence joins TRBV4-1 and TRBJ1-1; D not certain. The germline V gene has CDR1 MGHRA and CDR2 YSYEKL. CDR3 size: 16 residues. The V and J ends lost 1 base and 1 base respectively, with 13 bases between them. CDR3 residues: CASSQGFGEENTEAFF. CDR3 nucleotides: TGCGCCAGCAGCCAAGGGTTCGGAGAAGAGAACACTGAAGCTTTCTTT.

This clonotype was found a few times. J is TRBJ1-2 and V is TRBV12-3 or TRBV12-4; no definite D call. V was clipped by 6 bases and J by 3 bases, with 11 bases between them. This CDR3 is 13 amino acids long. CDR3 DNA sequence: TGTGCCAGCAGCATACACCCGGACTATGGCTACACCTTC. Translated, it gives CASSIHPDYGYTF.

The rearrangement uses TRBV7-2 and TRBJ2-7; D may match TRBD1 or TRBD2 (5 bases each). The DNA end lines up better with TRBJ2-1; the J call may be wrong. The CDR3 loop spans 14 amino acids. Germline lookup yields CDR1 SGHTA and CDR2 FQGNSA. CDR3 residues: CASSQGPGWETQFF. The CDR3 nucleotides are TGTGCCAGCAGCCAGGGACCAGGTTGGGAGACCCAGTTCTTC.

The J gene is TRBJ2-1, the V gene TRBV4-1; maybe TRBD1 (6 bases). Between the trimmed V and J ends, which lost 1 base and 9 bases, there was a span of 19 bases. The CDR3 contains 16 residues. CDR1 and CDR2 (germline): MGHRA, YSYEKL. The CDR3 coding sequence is TGCGCCAGCAGCCAAGTGGGGACACCCACGGCCACTGAGCAGTTCTTC. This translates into CASSQVGTPTATEQFF.

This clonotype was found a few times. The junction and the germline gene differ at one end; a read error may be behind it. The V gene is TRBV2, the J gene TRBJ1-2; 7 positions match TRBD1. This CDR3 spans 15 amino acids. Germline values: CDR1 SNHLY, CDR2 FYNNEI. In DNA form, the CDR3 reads TGTGCCAGCAGAGAAGTGCCACAGGGGTCGGGCGGCTACACCTTC. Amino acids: CASREVPQGSGGYTF.

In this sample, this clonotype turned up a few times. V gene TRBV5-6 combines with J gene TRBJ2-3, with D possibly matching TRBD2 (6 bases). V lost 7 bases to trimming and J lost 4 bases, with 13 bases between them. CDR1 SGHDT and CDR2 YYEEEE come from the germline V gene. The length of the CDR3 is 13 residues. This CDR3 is CASEDYSSDTQYF. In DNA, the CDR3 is TGTGCCAGCGAGGACTACTCGTCAGATACGCAGTATTTT.

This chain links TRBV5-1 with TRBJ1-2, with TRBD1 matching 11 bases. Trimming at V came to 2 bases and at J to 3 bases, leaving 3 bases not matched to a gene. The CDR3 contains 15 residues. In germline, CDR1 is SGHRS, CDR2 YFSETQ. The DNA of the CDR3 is TGCGCCAGCAGCTTTGGGACAGGGGGAGACTATGGCTACACCTTC. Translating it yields CASSFGTGGDYGYTF.

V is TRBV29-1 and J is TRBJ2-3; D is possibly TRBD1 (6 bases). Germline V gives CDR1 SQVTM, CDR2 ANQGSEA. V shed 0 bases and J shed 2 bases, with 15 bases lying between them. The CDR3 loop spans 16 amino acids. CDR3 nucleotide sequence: TGCAGCGTTGAAGATCCAACAGGGTGGACCACAGATACGCAGTATTTT. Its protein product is CSVEDPTGWTTDTQYF.

As DNA, the CDR3 is TGTGCCAGCAGTTACAGCCGGGACAGGGACATTGAAGCTTTCTTT. Its protein product is CASSYSRDRDIEAFF. The genes are TRBV28 and TRBJ1-1; TRBD1 aligns across 9 bases. The germline gives CDR1 MDHEN, CDR2 SYDVKM. This CDR3 is built from 15 residues. J lost 7 bases, V lost 4 bases, and 10 bases had no gene match. Supplemented by reference TRBV28 and TRBJ1-1, the full variable domain reads DVKVTQSSRYLVKRTGEKVFLECVQDMDHENMFWYRQDPGLGLRLIYFSYDVKMKEKGDIPEGYSVSREKKERFSLILESASTNQTSMYLCASSYSRDRDIEAFFGQGTRLTVV.

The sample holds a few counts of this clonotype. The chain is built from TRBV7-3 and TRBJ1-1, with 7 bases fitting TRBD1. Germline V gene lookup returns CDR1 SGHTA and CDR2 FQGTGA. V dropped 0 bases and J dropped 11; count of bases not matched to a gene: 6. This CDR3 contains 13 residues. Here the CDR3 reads CASSLTQTGDAFF. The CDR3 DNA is TGTGCCAGCAGCTTAACCCAAACAGGGGACGCTTTCTTT.